This T cell receptor beta chain came from a study of cytomegalovirus exposure and HLA in healthy donors. Donors sampled were nominally healthy, though unrecorded immune exposures were likely. The primer mix had 60 Vbeta and 13 Jbeta primers. The method was immunoSEQ multiplex PCR; TCRdb's version includes in-frame clones alone and lacks a portion of them. The sample lists 150,000 to 200,000 clones, around 80% occurring once. With 2 bases removed from V and 2 bases from J, the gap between germline ends came to 12 bases. From germline, CDR1 is WSHSY and CDR2 SAAADI. The CDR3 spans 15 residues. The study, taken as a whole, reports: The investigators catalogued 150 to 200 TCR beta chains as cytomegalovirus-associated. An analysis was carried out later, and it reportedly showed fewer N-insertions in an Asian-associated ancestry cluster than the 666-donor mean. CMV serostatus was the only recorded immune exposure for donors.

To note about this clone: No antigen is known for it.

The sequenced sample was PBMCs. The sequence was collected from a woman aged 25 to 39 in good health and CMV-seropositive. This rearrangement joins TRBV10-2 to TRBJ1-2; tentatively, D is TRBD1 (5 bases). CDR3: CASSEDSKLNYGYTF. The CDR3 DNA sequence: TGCGCCAGCAGTGAGGACAGTAAATTGAACTATGGCTACACCTTC.